A single sample gave rise to the 23 T cell receptor beta chains below, sequenced in a study of shared clonotypes between healthy human individuals. The protocol was immunoSEQ multiplex PCR, while the TCRdb copy is restricted to in-frame clones and leaves out a portion. The profile shows over a million clones, about 96% of them singletons. The material sequenced was naive CD4+ T cells sorted from blood. The sample's subset: CD45RA+ positively selected. The receptor source for this set is a man aged 25-45 years in good health.

The V gene is TRBV7-2, the J gene TRBJ2-7; no reliable D call. The germline gives CDR1 SGHTA, CDR2 FQGNSA. V shed 4 bases and J shed 4 bases, with 14 bases lying between them. This CDR3 is 14 amino acids long. Here the CDR3 DNA reads TGTGCCAGCAGCTCCCACGGACCCGGGTACGAGCAGTACTTC. It codes for CASSSHGPGYEQYF.

V and J are TRBV6-1 and TRBJ2-7; D gene ambiguous. The CDR3 spans 13 residues. Trimming took 3 bases from V and 4 from J, leaving 10 bases between them. Germline V gene data show CDR1 as MNHNS and CDR2 as SASEGT. Here the CDR3 reads CASSDWASYEQYF. CDR3 DNA sequence: TGTGCCAGCAGTGACTGGGCGAGTTACGAGCAGTACTTC.

This clone has just one count. Different DNA sequences within this sample yield the same CDR3. J is TRBJ2-7 and V is TRBV6-5, with 12 bases identical to TRBD2. CDR3 size: 15 residues. Trimming at V came to 6 bases and at J to 4 bases, leaving 7 bases not matched to a gene. Germline V CDR1 and CDR2: MNHEY, SVGAGI. CDR3 in DNA: TGTGCCAGCAGCCCTGGACTAGCGGGATCGTACGAGCAGTACTTC. Translating it yields CASSPGLAGSYEQYF.

The V gene is TRBV6-5, the J gene TRBJ2-1; D is undetermined. Germline V gives CDR1 MNHEY, CDR2 SVGAGI. The V end lost 6 bases, the J end lost 4 bases, and 4 bases lay between the germline ends. This CDR3 is built from 11 residues. In DNA form, the CDR3 reads TGTGCCAGCAGACAATACAATGAGCAGTTCTTC. Residues: CASRQYNEQFF.

The chain links TRBV11-2 to TRBJ2-1; tentative D call: TRBD1 (6 bases). Germline loops: CDR1 SGHAT, CDR2 FQNNGV. V was pared by 1 base and J by 3 bases, with 13 bases between. This CDR3 comprises 16 residues. The CDR3 region has the DNA TGTGCCAGCAGCTTAGGGGACATACCCTTCTACAATGAGCAGTTCTTC. Translated, it gives CASSLGDIPFYNEQFF.

The chain employs TRBV6-5 and TRBJ2-5; possible D gene TRBD1, 6 bases. Germline CDR1 is MNHEY and CDR2 is SVGAGI. CDR3 length: 15 residues. Trimming removed 3 bases at V and 2 bases at J, with 13 bases between. The DNA of the CDR3 is TGTGCCAGCAGTTATCAGGGGTTCGGGCAAGAGACCCAGTACTTC. This codes for CASSYQGFGQETQYF.

The rearrangement uses TRBV19 and TRBJ2-7, with D possibly matching TRBD2 (6 bases). Germline loops: CDR1 LNHDA, CDR2 SQIVND (reference sequence). V was pared by 3 bases and J by 3 bases, with 12 bases between. The CDR3 has 14 residues. CDR3 amino acids: CASSMGGRFYEQYF. CDR3 coding DNA: TGTGCCAGTAGTATGGGGGGAAGGTTCTACGAGCAGTACTTC.

The chain links TRBV7-9 to TRBJ1-3; D is ambiguous. The germline V gene encodes CDR1 SEHNR and CDR2 FQNEAQ (reference sequence). This CDR3 is 14 amino acids long. Trimming left V 7 bases short and J 4 bases short, with 14 bases between. CDR3 loop: CASMEWREGNTIYF. The CDR3 nucleotides read TGTGCCAGCATGGAGTGGCGGGAAGGAAACACCATATATTTT.

The V call is TRBV19, the J call TRBJ1-5; D remains ambiguous. Trimming took 8 bases from V and 1 from J, leaving 9 bases between them. From germline, CDR1 is LNHDA and CDR2 SQIVND (reference sequence). The CDR3 runs 13 residues. CDR3 sequence reads: CASSLDSNQPQHF. CDR3 DNA sequence: TGTGCCAGTTCCTTGGACAGCAATCAGCCCCAGCATTTT.

The rearrangement uses TRBV5-4 and TRBJ1-4; TRBD1 matches at 8 bases. The V gene's germline CDR1 is SGHNT and CDR2 YYREEE (reference sequence). The V segment lost 5 bases and the J segment 0 bases; nucleotides outside the gene matches: 6. The CDR3 has 16 amino acids. The CDR3 sequence is CASRSGTGTTNEKLFF. The CDR3 nucleotides are TGTGCCAGCAGATCCGGGACAGGAACAACTAATGAAAAACTGTTTTTT.

This clone was seen only once. This chain joins TRBV5-1 and TRBJ1-1; D unclear. Germline loops: CDR1 SGHRS, CDR2 YFSETQ. V dropped 3 bases and J dropped 1 base, with 10 bases sitting between them. This CDR3 contains 14 residues. CDR3 residues: CASSSTTENTEAFF. The CDR3 bases are TGCGCCAGCAGCTCAACAACAGAGAACACTGAAGCTTTCTTT.

This clone was recorded only once. The rearrangement links TRBV5-1 to TRBJ2-1; D remains unclear. Germline values: CDR1 SGHRS, CDR2 YFSETQ. Trimming removed 4 bases at V and 0 bases at J, with 17 bases between. CDR3 length equals 17 residues. The CDR3 DNA reads TGCGCCAGCAGCCTGACCGGATTTTTGAGCTCCTACAATGAGCAGTTCTTC. Translated: CASSLTGFLSSYNEQFF.

This chain uses TRBV27 with TRBJ1-5; D is unclear. Trimming pared 5 bases from V and 7 bases from J, leaving 15 bases between. Germline CDR1 is MNHEY and CDR2 is SMNVEV (reference sequence). The CDR3 has 14 residues. The CDR3 is CASSRHPSNQPQHF. CDR3 DNA sequence: TGTGCCAGCAGTCGTCACCCTAGTAACCAGCCCCAGCATTTT.

The V and J genes are TRBV19 and TRBJ2-7, with D possibly TRBD1 on 5 matching bases. Germline V gene sequence: CDR1 LNHDA, CDR2 SQIVND (reference sequence). This CDR3 has 14 residues. The V end lost 3 bases, the J end lost 3 bases, and 12 bases lay between the germline ends. The CDR3 sequence: CASSIQGGIYEQYF. As DNA, the CDR3 is TGTGCCAGTAGTATCCAGGGTGGAATCTACGAGCAGTACTTC. The complete variable domain, with remaining parts taken from reference TRBV19 and TRBJ2-7, reads DGGITQSPKYLFRKEGQNVTLSCEQNLNHDAMYWYRQDPGQGLRLIYYSQIVNDFQKGDIAEGYSVSREKKESFPLTVTSAQKNPTAFYLCASSIQGGIYEQYFGPGTRLTVT.

The chain couples TRBV4-2 to TRBJ2-7; TRBD1 is a possible D gene (5 bases). This CDR3 has 15 amino acids. CDR1 and CDR2 from the germline V gene are LGHNA and YNFKEQ. V dropped 4 bases and J dropped 5 bases, with 18 bases sitting between them. CDR3 DNA: TGTGCCAGCAGCCTCAGGGCAAGCTTGTCGAACGAGCAGTACTTC. Translation gives CASSLRASLSNEQYF.

With respect to this clone: At the DNA level, this CDR3 is encoded by other sequences in the same sample as well. This rearrangement joins TRBV19 to TRBJ2-7; D remains unclear. The CDR3 totals 14 residues. Looked up from germline, CDR1 is LNHDA and CDR2 is SQIVND (reference sequence). V lost 1 base to trimming and J lost 1 base, with 8 bases between them. CDR3 DNA: TGTGCCAGTAGTATAGGGCCCAGATCCTACGAGCAGTACTTC. Its protein product is CASSIGPRSYEQYF.

As regards this clone: This sample includes further DNA sequences coding for the same CDR3. This chain links TRBV27 with TRBJ2-2, with D possibly TRBD1 on 6 matching bases. CDR1 is MNHEY and CDR2 is SMNVEV in the germline V gene (reference sequence). Trimming removed 3 bases from V and 2 bases from J, with 7 bases in between. This CDR3 comprises 14 residues. The CDR3 protein is CASSFRGNTGELFF. CDR3 nucleotide sequence: TGTGCCAGCAGTTTCAGGGGAAACACCGGGGAGCTGTTTTTT.

This clone was seen only once. The chain has TRBV7-9 and TRBJ2-7; 12 nucleotides line up with TRBD2. V lost 3 bases and J lost 7; bases outside the gene matches: 10. Germline-derived CDR1 and CDR2 are SEHNR and FQNEAQ (reference sequence). This CDR3 has 16 residues. CDR3 sequence: CASSFSTSGSSREQYF. The CDR3 bases are TGTGCCAGCAGCTTTTCGACTAGCGGGAGCTCGAGAGAGCAGTACTTC.

CDR3: CATTTSLTGSYEQYF. The CDR3 DNA sequence: TGTGCCACCACAACCTCCTTGACAGGTTCCTACGAGCAGTACTTC. The chain links TRBV6-5 to TRBJ2-7; tentative D call: TRBD1 (6 bases). Trimming shortened V by 10 bases and J by 1 base, and 20 bases separated the two germline ends. The length of the CDR3 is 15 residues. Germline V lookup: CDR1 MNHEY, CDR2 SVGAGI.

The chain is built from TRBV11-2 and TRBJ2-7, with 8 bases that match TRBD2. The CDR3 contains 14 residues. The junction had 3 bases not matched to a gene; V was cut back by 1 base and J by 4 bases. The germline CDR1 and CDR2 sequences are SGHAT and FQNNGV. CDR3 nucleotides: TGTGCCAGCAGCTTAGCACTAGCGGATTACGAGCAGTACTTC. It encodes CASSLALADYEQYF.

This clone was detected once. The chain joins TRBV18 to TRBJ2-7; 7 bases align to TRBD2. With V trimmed by 2 bases and J by 7 bases, 8 bases remained unmatched. CDR3 length: 14 amino acids. Germline assignment: CDR1 KGHSH and CDR2 LQKENI. The CDR3 loop is CASSPIGRAGEQYF. The CDR3 DNA is TGTGCCAGCTCACCAATCGGACGAGCGGGAGAGCAGTACTTC.

The chain carries TRBV5-1 and TRBJ1-2; 8 bases match TRBD1. V was pared by 4 bases and J by 2 bases, with 10 bases of the junction left unmatched. The CDR3 is made up of 16 amino acids. Germline assignment: CDR1 SGHRS and CDR2 YFSETQ. CDR3 protein: CASSHKAGQENYGYTF. The CDR3 coding sequence is TGCGCCAGCAGCCACAAGGCGGGACAGGAAAACTATGGCTACACCTTC. Full variable domain (rest looked up from reference TRBV5-1 and TRBJ1-2): KAGVTQTPRYLIKTRGQQVTLSCSPISGHRSVSWYQQTPGQGLQFLFEYFSETQRNKGNFPGRFSGRQFSNSRSEMNVSTLELGDSALYLCASSHKAGQENYGYTFGSGTRLTVV.

This chain connects TRBV7-3 to TRBJ2-5; D might be TRBD2 (5 bases). V lost 4 bases and J 5 bases, leaving 11 bases between the germline ends. CDR1 is SGHTA and CDR2 is FQGTGA in the germline V gene. There are 13 residues in the CDR3. CDR3 nucleotide sequence: TGTGCCAGCAGCTCACTAGTTGGGGAGACCCAGTACTTC. It is translated as CASSSLVGETQYF. Looking up the rest from reference TRBV7-3 and TRBJ2-5 gives the full variable domain: GAGVSQTPSNKVTEKGKYVELRCDPISGHTALYWYRQSLGQGPEFLIYFQGTGAADDSGLPNDRFFAVRPEGSVSTLKIQRTERGDSAVYLCASSSLVGETQYFGPGTRLLVL.